These 5 T cell receptor beta chains came from one sample sequenced in a study of T cells in localized non-small cell lung cancer. Clones were read by immunoSEQ multiplex PCR, and TCRdb kept only the in-frame ones, dropping some. Counted here are 90,000 to 95,000 clones, around 90% occurring once; the ten biggest clones make up about 15%. This material consisted of peripheral blood, taken before any cancer treatment. Every receptor here comes from a man aged 40 to 75 with stage I squamous cell lung carcinoma.

The chain employs TRBV6-5 and TRBJ1-2, with D possibly being TRBD1 (5 bases). The V and J ends lost 5 bases and 7 bases respectively, with 8 bases between them. The CDR3 is made up of 11 amino acids. The germline V gene encodes CDR1 MNHEY and CDR2 SVGAGI. CDR3 in amino acids: CASSPGSGYTF. The CDR3 DNA is TGTGCCAGCAGTCCAGGGAGTGGCTACACCTTC.

The chain combines TRBV5-1 with TRBJ2-5; possible D gene TRBD2, 7 bases. V was clipped by 4 bases and J by 2 bases, with 15 bases between them. Germline values: CDR1 SGHRS, CDR2 YFSETQ. CDR3 length: 15 residues. CDR3 nucleotides: TGCGCCAGCAGCCTAGGGGGGGCAGGACAAGAGACCCAGTACTTC. Translated, it gives CASSLGGAGQETQYF.

The chain is built from TRBV5-4 and TRBJ2-7, with unresolved D. Germline values: CDR1 SGHNT, CDR2 YYREEE (reference sequence). CDR3 length: 15 amino acids. V lost 1 base to trimming and J lost 3 bases, with 14 bases between them. Written as DNA, the CDR3 is TGTGCCAGCAGCTTGAAGTCGGCAGCTTACTACGAGCAGTACTTC. Protein sequence: CASSLKSAAYYEQYF.

The CDR3 region is CASQTSGGAHEQFF. In DNA, the CDR3 is TGTGCCAGCCAAACTAGCGGGGGGGCCCATGAGCAGTTCTTC. The J gene is TRBJ2-1, the V gene TRBV28, with 13 bases fitting TRBD2. The CDR3 loop spans 14 amino acids. Germline V gene lookup returns CDR1 MDHEN and CDR2 SYDVKM. J lost 8 bases, V lost 8 bases, and 6 bases had no gene match.

This clone was found once. The chain couples TRBV6-1 to TRBJ1-4, with D perhaps matching TRBD1 (5 bases). CDR3 length: 14 amino acids. Germline CDR1 and CDR2: MNHNS and SASEGT. Between the trimmed V and J ends, which lost 6 bases and 7 bases, there was a span of 15 bases. CDR3: CASSIRGGGEKLFF. DNA of the CDR3: TGTGCCAGCAGCATAAGAGGTGGGGGTGAAAAACTGTTTTTT.